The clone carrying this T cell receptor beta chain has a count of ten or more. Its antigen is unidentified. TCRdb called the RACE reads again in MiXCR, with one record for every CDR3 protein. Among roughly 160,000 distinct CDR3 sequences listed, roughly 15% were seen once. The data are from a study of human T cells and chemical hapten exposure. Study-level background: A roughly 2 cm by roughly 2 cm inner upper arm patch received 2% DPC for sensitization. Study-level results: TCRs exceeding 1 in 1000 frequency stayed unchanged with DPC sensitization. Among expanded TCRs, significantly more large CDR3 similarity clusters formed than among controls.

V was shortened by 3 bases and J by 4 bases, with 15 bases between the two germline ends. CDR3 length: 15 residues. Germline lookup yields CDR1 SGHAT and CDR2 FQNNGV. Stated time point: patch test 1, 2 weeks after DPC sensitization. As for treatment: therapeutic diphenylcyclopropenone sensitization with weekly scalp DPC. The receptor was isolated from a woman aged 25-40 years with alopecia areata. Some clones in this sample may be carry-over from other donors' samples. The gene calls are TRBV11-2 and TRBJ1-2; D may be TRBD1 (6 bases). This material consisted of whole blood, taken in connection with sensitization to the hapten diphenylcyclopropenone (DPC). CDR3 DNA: TGTGCCAGCAGCTTGGAGGTGACAGGAACCTATGGCTACACCTTC. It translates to CASSLEVTGTYGYTF.